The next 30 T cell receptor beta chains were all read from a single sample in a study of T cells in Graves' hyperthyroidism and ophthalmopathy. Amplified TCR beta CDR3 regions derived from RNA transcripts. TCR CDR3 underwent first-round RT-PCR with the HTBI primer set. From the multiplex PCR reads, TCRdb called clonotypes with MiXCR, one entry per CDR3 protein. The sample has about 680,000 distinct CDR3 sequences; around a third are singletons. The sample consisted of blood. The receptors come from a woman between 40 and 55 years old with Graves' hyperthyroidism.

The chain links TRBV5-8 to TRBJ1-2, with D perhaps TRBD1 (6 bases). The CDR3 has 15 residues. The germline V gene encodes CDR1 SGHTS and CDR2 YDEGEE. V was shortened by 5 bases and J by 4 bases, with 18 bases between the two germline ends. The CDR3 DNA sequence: TGTGCCAGCAGACGGGACAAGGCCCCTGGCTATGGCTACACCTTC. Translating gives CASRRDKAPGYGYTF. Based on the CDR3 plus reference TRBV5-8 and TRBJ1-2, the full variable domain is EAGVTQSPTHLIKTRGQQATLRCSPISGHTSVYWYQQALGLGLQFLLWYDEGEERNRGNFPPRFSGRQFPNYSSELNVNALELEDSALYLCASRRDKAPGYGYTFGSGTRLTVV.

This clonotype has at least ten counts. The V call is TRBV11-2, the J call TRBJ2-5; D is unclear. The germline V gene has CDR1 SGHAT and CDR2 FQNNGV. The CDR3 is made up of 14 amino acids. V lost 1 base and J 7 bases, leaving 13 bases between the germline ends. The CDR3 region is CASSLVRGPSTQYF. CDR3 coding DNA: TGTGCCAGCAGCTTAGTGAGAGGCCCCTCGACCCAGTACTTC.

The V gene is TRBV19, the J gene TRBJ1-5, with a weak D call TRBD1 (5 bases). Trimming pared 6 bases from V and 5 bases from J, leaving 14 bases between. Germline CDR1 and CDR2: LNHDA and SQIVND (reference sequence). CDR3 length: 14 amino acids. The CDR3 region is CASRTPGRDQPQHF. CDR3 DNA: TGTGCCAGTAGGACGCCAGGCAGGGATCAGCCCCAGCATTTT. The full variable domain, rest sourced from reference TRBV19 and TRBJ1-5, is DGGITQSPKYLFRKEGQNVTLSCEQNLNHDAMYWYRQDPGQGLRLIYYSQIVNDFQKGDIAEGYSVSREKKESFPLTVTSAQKNPTAFYLCASRTPGRDQPQHFGDGTRLSIL.

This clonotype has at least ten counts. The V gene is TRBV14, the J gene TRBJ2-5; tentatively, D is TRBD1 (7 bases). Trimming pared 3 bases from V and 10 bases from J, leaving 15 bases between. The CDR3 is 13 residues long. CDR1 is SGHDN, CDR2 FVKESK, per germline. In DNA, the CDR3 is TGTGCCAGCAGCCAGGCCCAGGGGGGAATCCAGTACTTC. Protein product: CASSQAQGGIQYF. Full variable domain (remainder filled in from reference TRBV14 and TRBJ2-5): EAGVTQFPSHSVIEKGQTVTLRCDPISGHDNLYWYRRVMGKEIKFLLHFVKESKQDESGMPNNRFLAERTGGTYSTLKVQPAELEDSGVYFCASSQAQGGIQYFGPGTRLLVL.

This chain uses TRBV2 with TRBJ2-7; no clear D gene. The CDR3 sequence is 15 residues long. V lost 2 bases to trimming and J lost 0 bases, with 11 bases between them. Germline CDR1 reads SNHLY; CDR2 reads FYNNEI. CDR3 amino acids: CASSEMVSSSYEQYF. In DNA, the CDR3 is TGTGCCAGCAGTGAAATGGTTTCGAGCTCCTACGAGCAGTACTTC.

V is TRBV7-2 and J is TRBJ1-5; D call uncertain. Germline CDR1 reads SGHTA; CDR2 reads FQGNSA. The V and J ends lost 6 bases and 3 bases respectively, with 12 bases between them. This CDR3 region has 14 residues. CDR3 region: CASSPGKNNQPQHF. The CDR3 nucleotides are TGTGCCAGCAGTCCGGGAAAGAACAATCAGCCCCAGCATTTT.

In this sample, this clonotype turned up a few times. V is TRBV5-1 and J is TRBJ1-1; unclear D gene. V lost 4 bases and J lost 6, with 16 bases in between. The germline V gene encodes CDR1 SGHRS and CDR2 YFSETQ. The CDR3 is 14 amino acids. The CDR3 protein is CASSPDYSPPEAFF. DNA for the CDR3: TGCGCCAGCAGCCCAGACTACAGTCCACCTGAAGCTTTCTTT.

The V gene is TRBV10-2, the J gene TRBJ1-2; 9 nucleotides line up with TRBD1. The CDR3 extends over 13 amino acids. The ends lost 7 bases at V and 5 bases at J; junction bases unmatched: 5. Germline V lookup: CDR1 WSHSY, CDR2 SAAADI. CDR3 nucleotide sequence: TGCGCCAGCACCGCGGGACAGGGTTATGGCTACACCTTC. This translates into CASTAGQGYGYTF.

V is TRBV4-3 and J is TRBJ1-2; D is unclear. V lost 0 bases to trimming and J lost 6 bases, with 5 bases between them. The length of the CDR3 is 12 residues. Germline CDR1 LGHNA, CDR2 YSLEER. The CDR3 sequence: CASSQERDGYTF. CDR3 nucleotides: TGCGCCAGCAGCCAAGAAAGGGATGGCTACACCTTC.

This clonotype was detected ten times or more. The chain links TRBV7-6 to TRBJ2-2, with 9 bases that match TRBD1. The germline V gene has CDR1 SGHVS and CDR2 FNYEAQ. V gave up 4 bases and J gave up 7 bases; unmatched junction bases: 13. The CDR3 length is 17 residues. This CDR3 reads CASSSRGGQGSYGELFF. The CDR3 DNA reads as TGTGCCAGCAGCTCGCGAGGGGGACAGGGCTCGTACGGGGAGCTGTTTTTT.

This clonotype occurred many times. CDR3 region: CSARDFGGTEKGSPLHF. As DNA, the CDR3 is TGCAGTGCTAGAGATTTTGGGGGAACAGAGAAGGGTTCACCCCTCCACTTT. The chain links TRBV20-1 to TRBJ1-6, with a tentative D call TRBD1 (5 bases). CDR1 is DFQATT, CDR2 SNEGSKA, per germline (reference sequence). V shed 0 bases and J shed 9 bases, with 21 bases lying between them. This CDR3 has 17 amino acids.

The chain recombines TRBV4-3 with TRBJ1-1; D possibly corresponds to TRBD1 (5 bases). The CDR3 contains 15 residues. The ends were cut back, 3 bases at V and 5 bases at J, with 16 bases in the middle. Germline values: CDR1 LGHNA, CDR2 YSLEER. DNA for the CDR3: TGCGCCAGCAGCCAGAGTTCATTCGGGGGAACTGAAGCTTTCTTT. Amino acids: CASSQSSFGGTEAFF.

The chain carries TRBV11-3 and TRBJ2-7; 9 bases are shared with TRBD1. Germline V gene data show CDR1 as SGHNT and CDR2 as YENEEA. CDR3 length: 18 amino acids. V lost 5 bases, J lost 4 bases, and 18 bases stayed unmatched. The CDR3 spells CASSRDNSGTGLLYEQYF. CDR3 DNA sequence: TGTGCCAGCAGCCGTGACAATTCCGGGACAGGGTTACTATACGAGCAGTACTTC.

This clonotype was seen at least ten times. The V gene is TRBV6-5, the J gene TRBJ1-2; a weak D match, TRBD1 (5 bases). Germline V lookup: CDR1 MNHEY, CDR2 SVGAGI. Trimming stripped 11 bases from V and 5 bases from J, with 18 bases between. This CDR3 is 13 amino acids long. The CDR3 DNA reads TGTGCCGCGACCATAGGCAGGGAGTATGGCTACACCTTC. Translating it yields CAATIGREYGYTF.

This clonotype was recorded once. CDR3 DNA sequence: TGTGCCACCAGCAGCGCTGGGCCAGGGGACGAGCAGTACTTC. Amino acids: CATSSAGPGDEQYF. The V and J genes are TRBV15 and TRBJ2-7; the D gene is possibly TRBD1 (6 bases). The CDR3 is made up of 14 amino acids. CDR1 is LNHNV, CDR2 YYDKDF, per germline (reference sequence). The V end was cut by 3 bases, the J end by 5 bases, with 14 bases between.

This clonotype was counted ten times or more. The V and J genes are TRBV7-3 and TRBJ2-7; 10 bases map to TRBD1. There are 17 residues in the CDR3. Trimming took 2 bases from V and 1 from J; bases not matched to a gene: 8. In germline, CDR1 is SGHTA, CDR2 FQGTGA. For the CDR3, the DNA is TGTGCCAGCAGCTTAGGGACAGGGGCCTTCTTGTCCTACGAGCAGTACTTC. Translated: CASSLGTGAFLSYEQYF. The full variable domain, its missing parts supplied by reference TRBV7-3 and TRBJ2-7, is GAGVSQTPSNKVTEKGKYVELRCDPISGHTALYWYRQSLGQGPEFLIYFQGTGAADDSGLPNDRFFAVRPEGSVSTLKIQRTERGDSAVYLCASSLGTGAFLSYEQYFGPGTRLTVT.

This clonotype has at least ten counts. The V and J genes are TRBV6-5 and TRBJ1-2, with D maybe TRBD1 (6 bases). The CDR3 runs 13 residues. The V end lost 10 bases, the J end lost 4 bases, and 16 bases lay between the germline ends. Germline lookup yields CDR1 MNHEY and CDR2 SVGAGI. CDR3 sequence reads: CATYRTDGYGYTF. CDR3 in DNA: TGTGCCACTTACCGGACAGACGGCTATGGCTACACCTTC.

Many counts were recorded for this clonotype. The CDR3 nucleotides read TGTGCCAGCAGTTTTCAGGGGGCGGTTGGCTACACCTTC. Encoded protein: CASSFQGAVGYTF. The chain combines TRBV12-3 or TRBV12-4 with TRBJ1-2; 8 nucleotides agree with TRBD1. The CDR3 runs 13 residues. V was clipped by 3 bases and J by 7 bases; unmatched bases: 4.

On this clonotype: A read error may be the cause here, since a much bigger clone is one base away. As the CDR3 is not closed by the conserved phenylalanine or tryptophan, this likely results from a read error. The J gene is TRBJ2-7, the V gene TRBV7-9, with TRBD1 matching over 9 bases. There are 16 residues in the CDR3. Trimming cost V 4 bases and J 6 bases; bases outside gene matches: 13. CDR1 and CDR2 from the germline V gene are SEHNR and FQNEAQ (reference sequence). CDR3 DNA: TGTGCCAGCAGCTCCTGGAGGGGACAGGGCTTCTCCGAGCAGTACCTC. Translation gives CASSSWRGQGFSEQYL.

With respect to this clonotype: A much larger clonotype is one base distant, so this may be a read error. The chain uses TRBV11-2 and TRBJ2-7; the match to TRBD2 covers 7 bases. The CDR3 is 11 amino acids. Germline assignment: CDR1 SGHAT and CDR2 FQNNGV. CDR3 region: CASRRGDVQCF. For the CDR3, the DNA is TGTGCCAGCCGCCGGGGGGACGTGCAGTGCTTC.

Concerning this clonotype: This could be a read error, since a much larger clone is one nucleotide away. Here the CDR3 reads CSASSDGGFANEKLFF. In DNA form, the CDR3 reads TGCAGTGCTAGTTCGGACGGGGGGTTCGCTAATGAAAAACTGTTTTTT. V and J are TRBV20-1 and TRBJ1-4, with a weak D call TRBD1 (5 bases). Germline V gives CDR1 DFQATT, CDR2 SNEGSKA (reference sequence). This CDR3 spans 16 amino acids. V was clipped by 3 bases and J by 3 bases, with 17 bases between them.

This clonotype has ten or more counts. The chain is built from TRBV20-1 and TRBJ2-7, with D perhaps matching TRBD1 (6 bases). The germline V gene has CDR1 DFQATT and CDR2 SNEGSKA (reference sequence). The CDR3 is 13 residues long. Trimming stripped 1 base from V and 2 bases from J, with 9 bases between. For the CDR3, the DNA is TGCAGTGCTAGAGCGGACAGCCCCTACGAGCAGTACTTC. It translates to CSARADSPYEQYF.

The CDR3: CASTSGEVYGYTF. The CDR3 DNA is TGTGCCAGCACCTCCGGGGAGGTCTATGGCTACACCTTC. The chain couples TRBV7-9 to TRBJ1-2; D ambiguous. The CDR3 covers 13 residues. The germline CDR1 and CDR2 sequences are SEHNR and FQNEAQ (reference sequence). V gave up 7 bases and J gave up 4 bases, with 13 bases separating them. The full variable domain, its missing parts supplied by reference TRBV7-9 and TRBJ1-2, is DTGVSQNPRHKITKRGQNVTFRCDPISEHNRLYWYRQTLGQGPEFLTYFQNEAQLEKSRLLSDRFSAERPKGSFSTLEIQRTEQGDSAMYLCASTSGEVYGYTFGSGTRLTVV.

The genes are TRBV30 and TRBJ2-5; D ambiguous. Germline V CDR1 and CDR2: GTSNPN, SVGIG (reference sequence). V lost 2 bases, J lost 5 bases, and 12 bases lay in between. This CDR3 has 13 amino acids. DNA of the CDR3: TGTGCCTGGAGTTTTGACCTGGGGGAGACCCAGTACTTC. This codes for CAWSFDLGETQYF.

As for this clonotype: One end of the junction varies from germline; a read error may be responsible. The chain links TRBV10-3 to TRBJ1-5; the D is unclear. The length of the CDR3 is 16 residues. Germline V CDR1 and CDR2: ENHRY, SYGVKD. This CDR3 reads CASSVDGLSSNQPQHF. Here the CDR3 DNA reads TGTGCCAGCAGTGTCGATGGTTTATCGAGCAATCAGCCCCAGCATTTT.

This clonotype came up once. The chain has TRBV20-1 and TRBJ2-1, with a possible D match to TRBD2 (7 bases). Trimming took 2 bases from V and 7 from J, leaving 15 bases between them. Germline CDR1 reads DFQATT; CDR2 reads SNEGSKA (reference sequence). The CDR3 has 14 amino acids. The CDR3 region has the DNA TGCAGTGCTAGATCGGGCGGGGGCTGGAATGAGCAGTTCTTC. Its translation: CSARSGGGWNEQFF.

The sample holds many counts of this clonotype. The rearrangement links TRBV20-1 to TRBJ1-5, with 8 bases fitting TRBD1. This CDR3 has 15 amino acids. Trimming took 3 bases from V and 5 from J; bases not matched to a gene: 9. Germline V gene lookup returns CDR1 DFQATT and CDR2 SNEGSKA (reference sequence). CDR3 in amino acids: CSASQGASRDQPQHF. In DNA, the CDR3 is TGCAGTGCTAGCCAGGGGGCCAGTCGCGATCAGCCCCAGCATTTT.

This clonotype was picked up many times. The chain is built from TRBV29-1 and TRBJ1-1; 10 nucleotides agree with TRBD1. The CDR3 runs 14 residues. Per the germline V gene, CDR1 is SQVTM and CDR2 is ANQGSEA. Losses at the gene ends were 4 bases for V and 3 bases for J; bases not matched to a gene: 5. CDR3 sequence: CSVGLGQGDTEAFF. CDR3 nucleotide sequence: TGCAGCGTTGGCCTTGGACAGGGGGACACTGAAGCTTTCTTT.

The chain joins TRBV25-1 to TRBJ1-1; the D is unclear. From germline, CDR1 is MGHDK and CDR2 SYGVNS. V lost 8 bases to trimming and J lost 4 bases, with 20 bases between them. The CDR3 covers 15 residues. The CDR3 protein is CASGILGGRSTEAFF. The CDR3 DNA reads TGTGCCAGCGGTATCCTTGGAGGCCGAAGCACTGAAGCTTTCTTT.

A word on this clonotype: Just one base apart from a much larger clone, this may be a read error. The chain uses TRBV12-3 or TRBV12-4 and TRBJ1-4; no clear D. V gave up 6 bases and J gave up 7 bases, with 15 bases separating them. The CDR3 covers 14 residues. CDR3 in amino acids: CASRFSGGVEKLFF. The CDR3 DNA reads TGTGCCAGCAGATTTTCCGGCGGGGTTGAAAAACTGTTTTTT.